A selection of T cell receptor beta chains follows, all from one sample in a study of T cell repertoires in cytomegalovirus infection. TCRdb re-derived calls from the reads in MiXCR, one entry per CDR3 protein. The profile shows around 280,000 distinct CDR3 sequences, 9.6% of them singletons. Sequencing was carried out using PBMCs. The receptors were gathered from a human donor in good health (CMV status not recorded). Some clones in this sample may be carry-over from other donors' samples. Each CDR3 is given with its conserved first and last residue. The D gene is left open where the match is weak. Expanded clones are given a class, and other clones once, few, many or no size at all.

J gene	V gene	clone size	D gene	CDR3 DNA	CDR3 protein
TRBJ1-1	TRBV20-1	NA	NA	TGCAGTGCCCCCCGGGCGGGGAACCCTGAAGCTTTCTTT	CSAPRAGNPEAFF
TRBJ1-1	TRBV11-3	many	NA	TGTGCCAGCAGCTTAGGGTCTCCGAGCACTGAAGCTTTCTTT	CASSLGSPSTEAFF
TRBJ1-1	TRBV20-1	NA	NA	TGCAGTGCTAGAGATGGGGGCCCTGAAGCTTTCTTT	CSARDGGPEAFF
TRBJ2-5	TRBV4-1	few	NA	TGCGCCAGCAGCCTCGGGATTCGAAAAGAGACCCAGTACTTC	CASSLGIRKETQYF
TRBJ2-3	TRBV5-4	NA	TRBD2	TGTGCCAGCAGCTTGAGAACTAGCGGTCCCACAGATACGCAGTATTTT	CASSLRTSGPTDTQYF
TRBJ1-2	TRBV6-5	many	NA	TGTGCCAGCAGTTACTCGATTCTGGGCTCTAACTATGGCTACACCTTC	CASSYSILGSNYGYTF
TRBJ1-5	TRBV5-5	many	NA	TGTGCCAGCAAAGAAGGGAGTGGGAGCAATCAGCCCCAGCATTTT	CASKEGSGSNQPQHF
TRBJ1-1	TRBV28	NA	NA	TGTGCCAGCAGTCCGGGGGGCCGAGCTGAAGCTTTCTTT	CASSPGGRAEAFF
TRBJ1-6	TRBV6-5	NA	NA	TGTGCCAGCAGTTACTCAGGGGGGGACCCGTATAATTCACCCCTCCACTTT	CASSYSGGDPYNSPLHF
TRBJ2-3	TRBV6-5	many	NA	TGTGCCAGCAGTTACAACAGGGGCACAGATACGCAGTATTTT	CASSYNRGTDTQYF
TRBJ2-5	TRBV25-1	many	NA	TGTGCCAGCAGTCCCTTAACCCCGTACCAAGAGACCCAGTACTTC	CASSPLTPYQETQYF
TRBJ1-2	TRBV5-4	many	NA	TGTGCCAGCAGCACCCTGATGGGGGGGGGGAAAGCTAACTATGGCTACACCTTC	CASSTLMGGGKANYGYTF
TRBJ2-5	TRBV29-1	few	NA	TGCAGCGTCCAAAAGCCGGGGCAGCAAGAGACCCAGTACTTC	CSVQKPGQQETQYF
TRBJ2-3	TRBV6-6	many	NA	TGTGCCAGCAGTTACGGAGGTGGGACAGATACGCAGTATTTT	CASSYGGGTDTQYF
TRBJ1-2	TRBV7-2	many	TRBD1	TGTGCCAGCAGCTCAACAGCAGGGGGTGACTATGGCTACACCTTC	CASSSTAGGDYGYTF
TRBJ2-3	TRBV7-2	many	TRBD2	TGTGCCAGCAGCTTAGGACTAGCGGGCGGTACGCAGTATTTT	CASSLGLAGGTQYF
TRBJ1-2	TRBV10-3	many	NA	TGTGCCATCAGTGAGTTGGCGAGAAATGGCTACACCTTC	CAISELARNGYTF
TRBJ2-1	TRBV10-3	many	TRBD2	TGTGCCATCAGTCGGCGAAGCGGGGGGGCCGATGAGCAGTTCTTC	CAISRRSGGADEQFF
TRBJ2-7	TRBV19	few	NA	TGTGCCAGCGAATCCCAGTCCTACGAGCAGTACTTC	CASESQSYEQYF
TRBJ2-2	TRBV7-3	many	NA	TGTGCCAGCAGGACACAACCGCCTCCGGGACACGCGACCGGCGGGGAGCTGTTTTTT	CASRTQPPPGHATGGELFF
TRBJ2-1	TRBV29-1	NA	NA	TGCAGCGTTAGGGTTAACAATGAGCAGTTCTTC	CSVRVNNEQFF
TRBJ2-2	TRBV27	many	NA	TGTGCCAGCAGCCTGGGCGCGGCCACCGGGGAGCTGTTTTTT	CASSLGAATGELFF
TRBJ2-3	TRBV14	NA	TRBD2	TGTGCCAGCAGACATAGCGGGGGGCGCCCAGATACGCAGTATTTT	CASRHSGGRPDTQYF
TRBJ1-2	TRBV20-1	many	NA	TGCAGTGCTAGAGATATCAGCGTAGGGGGCTACACCTTC	CSARDISVGGYTF
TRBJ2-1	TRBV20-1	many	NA	TGCAGTGCTAGAGATCAGGTTAGCTCCTACAATGAGCAGTTCTTC	CSARDQVSSYNEQFF
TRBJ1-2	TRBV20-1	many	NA	TGCAGTGCTAGCCAGGAAGGGGAGAGGGGCTACACCTTC	CSASQEGERGYTF
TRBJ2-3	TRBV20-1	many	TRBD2	TGCAGTGCTAGAGGCGGGACTAGCCGAGAGGATACGCAGTATTTT	CSARGGTSREDTQYF
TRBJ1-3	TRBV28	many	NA	TGTGCCAGCACCTTTGGGACAACTTCTGGAAACACCATATATTTT	CASTFGTTSGNTIYF
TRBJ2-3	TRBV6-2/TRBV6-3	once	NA	TGTGACAGCAGTCTCCAACTTACGCAGTATTTT	CDSSLQLTQYF